The 24 T cell receptor beta chains below all came from one sample that was sequenced in a study of technical replicates of blood from several donors. Some clones are missing from TCRdb's copy, which holds only in-frame ones; the method was immunoSEQ multiplex PCR. The table lists 15,000 or so clones, around four fifths of them singletons. What was sequenced was PBMCs. These receptors were taken from a human donor in good health.

The chain couples TRBV7-6 to TRBJ2-2, with 7 nucleotides matching TRBD1. The J segment lost 0 bases and the V segment lost 2 bases, leaving 0 bases of the junction unmatched. This CDR3 region has 15 residues. The germline gives CDR1 SGHVS, CDR2 FNYEAQ. The CDR3 loop reads CASSLQGANTGELFF. CDR3 nucleotides: TGTGCCAGCAGCTTACAGGGGGCGAACACCGGGGAGCTGTTTTTT.

V usage is TRBV27 and J usage is TRBJ2-2, with 7 bases lining up with TRBD2. Germline-derived CDR1 and CDR2 are MNHEY and SMNVEV (reference sequence). The CDR3 extends over 16 amino acids. The junction had 10 bases not matched to a gene; V was cut back by 4 bases and J by 5 bases. The CDR3 here is CASSSHPTSQTGELFF. The CDR3 DNA is TGTGCCAGCAGTTCCCACCCGACTAGCCAAACCGGGGAGCTGTTTTTT.

The genes are TRBV6-6 and TRBJ2-7; possible D gene TRBD2, 6 bases. Germline V gene sequence: CDR1 MNHNY, CDR2 SVGAGI (reference sequence). The CDR3 consists of 14 residues. The V and J ends lost 4 bases and 6 bases respectively, with 16 bases between them. This CDR3 is CASSSMTSSVEQYF. Here the CDR3 DNA reads TGTGCCAGCAGTTCGATGACTAGTTCCGTCGAGCAGTACTTC.

As DNA, the CDR3 is TGTGCCAGCAGTGACACCGGGACTAGCGGCTCCTACGAGCAGTACTTC. This translates into CASSDTGTSGSYEQYF. This rearrangement joins TRBV6-1 to TRBJ2-7; 11 positions agree with TRBD2. After removal of 3 bases from V and 0 bases from J, the junction contained 4 bases not matched to a gene. This CDR3 region has 16 residues. Germline lookup yields CDR1 MNHNS and CDR2 SASEGT.

This clone was found a few times. The sample holds other DNA sequences that translate to the same CDR3. The J gene is TRBJ2-7, the V gene TRBV6-5; D may be TRBD1 (5 bases). Germline assignment: CDR1 MNHEY and CDR2 SVGAGI. The CDR3 runs 12 residues. The germline V and J ends were trimmed by 5 bases and 3 bases, with 8 bases remaining between them. CDR3 in DNA: TGTGCCAGCAGTCTTCAGGGCTACGAGCAGTACTTC. Translated: CASSLQGYEQYF.

The CDR3 DNA reads TGTGCCAGCAGCTTAGATCGACTCTCTGGGGCCAACGTCCTGACTTTC. Its protein is CASSLDRLSGANVLTF. The V and J genes are TRBV11-2 and TRBJ2-6; D not resolved. The ends were cut back, 0 bases at V and 0 bases at J, with 6 bases in the middle. This CDR3 has 16 residues. Germline CDR1 is SGHAT and CDR2 is FQNNGV. Full variable domain (missing parts from reference TRBV11-2 and TRBJ2-6): EAGVAQSPRYKIIEKRQSVAFWCNPISGHATLYWYQQILGQGPKLLIQFQNNGVVDDSQLPKDRFSAERLKGVDSTLKIQPAKLEDSAVYLCASSLDRLSGANVLTFGAGSRLTVL.

The chain carries TRBV27 and TRBJ2-7, with D possibly TRBD2 on 6 matching bases. Deletions cut 3 bases from V and 5 bases from J, with 11 bases between. The CDR3 runs 13 residues. Germline loops: CDR1 MNHEY, CDR2 SMNVEV (reference sequence). The CDR3 DNA reads as TGTGCCAGCAGTTTGCTTCGCGGGAACGAGCAGTACTTC. Encoded protein: CASSLLRGNEQYF.

This chain joins TRBV7-3 and TRBJ2-1; 10 bases are shared with TRBD2. The length of the CDR3 is 16 residues. In germline, CDR1 is SGHTA, CDR2 FQGTGA. With V trimmed by 1 base and J by 2 bases, 2 bases remained unmatched. The CDR3 sequence is CASSLRLAGAYNEQFF. Here the CDR3 DNA reads TGTGCCAGCAGCTTAAGGCTAGCGGGAGCCTACAATGAGCAGTTCTTC.

This chain uses TRBV10-1 with TRBJ2-1; D is perhaps TRBD2 (6 bases). Germline loops: CDR1 WNHNN, CDR2 SYGVQD (reference sequence). This CDR3 has 16 amino acids. Between the trimmed V and J ends, which lost 5 bases and 7 bases, there was a span of 21 bases. The CDR3 loop reads CASSQNLPGGANEQFF. The CDR3, as DNA: TGCGCCAGCAGTCAGAACCTCCCAGGAGGGGCGAATGAGCAGTTCTTC.

The chain joins TRBV7-9 to TRBJ1-1, with 8 bases that match TRBD1. Per the germline V gene, CDR1 is SEHNR and CDR2 is FQNEAQ (reference sequence). This CDR3 spans 14 amino acids. Losses at the gene ends were 5 bases for V and 0 bases for J; bases not matched to a gene: 2. The CDR3 loop reads CASSQQGVNTEAFF. CDR3 sequence (DNA): TGTGCCAGCAGCCAACAGGGGGTGAACACTGAAGCTTTCTTT.

The chain recombines TRBV5-6 with TRBJ1-3; D remains unclear. The CDR3 has 15 residues. Germline CDR1 SGHDT, CDR2 YYEEEE. V was cut by 3 bases and J by 0 bases, with 10 bases left in between. CDR3 amino acids: CASSSWAISGNTIYF. For the CDR3, the DNA is TGTGCCAGCAGCTCTTGGGCCATCTCTGGAAACACCATATATTTT.

J is TRBJ1-1 and V is TRBV25-1; D may be TRBD1 (5 bases). The CDR3 runs to 15 residues. In germline, CDR1 is MGHDK, CDR2 SYGVNS. V lost 4 bases and J 4 bases, leaving 16 bases between the germline ends. The CDR3 protein is CASSALRGWSTEAFF. DNA of the CDR3: TGTGCCAGCAGTGCACTTCGGGGGTGGAGCACTGAAGCTTTCTTT. The entire variable domain, with the rest obtained from reference TRBV25-1 and TRBJ1-1, is as follows: EADIYQTPRYLVIGTGKKITLECSQTMGHDKMYWYQQDPGMELHLIHYSYGVNSTEKGDLSSESTVSRIRTEHFPLTLESARPSHTSQYLCASSALRGWSTEAFFGQGTRLTVV.

The chain recombines TRBV2 with TRBJ2-7; D perhaps matches TRBD2 (6 bases). V lost 6 bases, J lost 1 base, and 7 bases lay in between. Germline-derived CDR1 and CDR2 are SNHLY and FYNNEI. The CDR3 runs 12 residues. CDR3 in amino acids: CASRGLSYEQYF. CDR3 coding DNA: TGTGCCAGCAGAGGACTATCCTACGAGCAGTACTTC.

This clone has just a few counts. The chain is built from TRBV11-2 and TRBJ1-1; D gene uncertain. Germline V gives CDR1 SGHAT, CDR2 FQNNGV. With 4 bases removed from V and 7 bases from J, the gap between germline ends came to 16 bases. The CDR3 is 14 amino acids. The CDR3 DNA reads TGTGCCAGCAGCTCCGGAGCCGTTAATTATGAAGCTTTCTTT. Residues: CASSSGAVNYEAFF.

The gene calls are TRBV19 and TRBJ1-2; 12 positions match TRBD1. Trimming took 6 bases from V and 8 from J; bases not matched to a gene: 13. The CDR3 has 16 amino acids. The V gene's germline CDR1 is LNHDA and CDR2 SQIVND (reference sequence). The CDR3 DNA is TGTGCCAGTAGACGGGGGGGGACAGGGGGCGCGAGCGGCTACACCTTC. As protein: CASRRGGTGGASGYTF.

The V gene is TRBV6-5, the J gene TRBJ1-1; TRBD1 might be the D (5 bases). The germline V gene encodes CDR1 MNHEY and CDR2 SVGAGI. The V and J ends lost 7 bases and 0 bases respectively, with 9 bases between them. The CDR3 length is 13 residues. The CDR3 DNA sequence: TGTGCCAGCACCCCGACAGTGAACACTGAAGCTTTCTTT. Protein sequence: CASTPTVNTEAFF.

The genes are TRBV7-9 and TRBJ2-2, with 10 bases lining up with TRBD2. The germline CDR1 and CDR2 sequences are SEHNR and FQNEAQ (reference sequence). CDR3 length equals 19 residues. V was pared by 1 base and J by 1 base, with 9 bases of the junction left unmatched. CDR3 loop: CASSLVLAGVGVNTGELFF. CDR3 coding DNA: TGTGCCAGCAGCTTAGTTCTAGCGGGAGTTGGGGTGAACACCGGGGAGCTGTTTTTT. Full variable domain (outside the CDR3, taken from reference TRBV7-9 and TRBJ2-2): DTGVSQNPRHKITKRGQNVTFRCDPISEHNRLYWYRQTLGQGPEFLTYFQNEAQLEKSRLLSDRFSAERPKGSFSTLEIQRTEQGDSAMYLCASSLVLAGVGVNTGELFFGEGSRLTVL.

This sequence joins TRBV25-1 and TRBJ2-5; 8 nucleotides line up with TRBD2. From germline, CDR1 is MGHDK and CDR2 SYGVNS. This CDR3 contains 13 residues. Trimming removed 6 bases from V and 5 bases from J; junction bases left unmatched: 5. In DNA form, the CDR3 reads TGTGCCAGCAGAGCGGGAGTCGGGGAGACCCAGTACTTC. Protein product: CASRAGVGETQYF. The entire variable domain, with the rest obtained from reference TRBV25-1 and TRBJ2-5, is as follows: EADIYQTPRYLVIGTGKKITLECSQTMGHDKMYWYQQDPGMELHLIHYSYGVNSTEKGDLSSESTVSRIRTEHFPLTLESARPSHTSQYLCASRAGVGETQYFGPGTRLLVL.

The chain recombines TRBV2 with TRBJ1-4; perhaps TRBD1 as D (5 bases). Germline V gene sequence: CDR1 SNHLY, CDR2 FYNNEI. This CDR3 has 13 residues. Written as DNA, the CDR3 is TGTGCGACTCGGGGGGCAACTAATGAAAAACTGTTTTTT. It yields the protein CATRGATNEKLFF.

This chain connects TRBV6-5 to TRBJ2-1; 7 bases agree with TRBD1. V shed 0 bases and J 5 bases; nucleotides not matched to a gene: 4. CDR1 MNHEY and CDR2 SVGAGI come from the germline V gene. The CDR3 sequence is 15 residues long. The CDR3 loop is CASSYSRTGHNEQFF. The CDR3 DNA reads as TGTGCCAGCAGTTACTCGAGGACAGGACACAATGAGCAGTTCTTC.

The chain carries TRBV2 and TRBJ2-7; TRBD1 matches 8 bases. Germline CDR1 SNHLY, CDR2 FYNNEI. Germline trimming cut 7 bases from V and 1 base from J; bases unmatched to any gene: 3. CDR3 length: 13 amino acids. Here the CDR3 reads CASNGQGSYEQYF. CDR3 nucleotide sequence: TGTGCCAGCAACGGACAGGGTTCCTACGAGCAGTACTTC.

The V and J genes are TRBV9 and TRBJ2-1, with 12 positions matching TRBD2. Trimming cost V 0 bases and J 0 bases; bases outside gene matches: 1. The CDR3 covers 17 residues. Germline V gene sequence: CDR1 SGDLS, CDR2 YYNGEE. CDR3 coding DNA: TGTGCCAGCAGCGTAGGACTAGCGGGAGCCTCCTACAATGAGCAGTTCTTC. Translated, it gives CASSVGLAGASYNEQFF. The entire variable domain, with the rest obtained from reference TRBV9 and TRBJ2-1, is as follows: DSGVTQTPKHLITATGQRVTLRCSPRSGDLSVYWYQQSLDQGLQFLIQYYNGEERAKGNILERFSAQQFPDLHSELNLSSLELGDSALYFCASSVGLAGASYNEQFFGPGTRLTVL.

The rearrangement uses TRBV7-3 and TRBJ2-5; D possibly corresponds to TRBD2 (5 bases). Trimming left V 7 bases short and J 5 bases short, with 20 bases between. The CDR3 is made up of 15 amino acids. Germline values: CDR1 SGHTA, CDR2 FQGTGA. In nucleotides, the CDR3 is TGTGCCAGCAAGCGGTCGGGCGGTCCTCAGGAGACCCAGTACTTC. As protein: CASKRSGGPQETQYF.

This rearrangement joins TRBV28 to TRBJ2-2; possible D gene TRBD1, 6 bases. Looked up from germline, CDR1 is MDHEN and CDR2 is SYDVKM. The CDR3 consists of 14 residues. Deletions cut 7 bases from V and 1 base from J, with 10 bases between. The CDR3 nucleotides read TGTGCCAGCACCCCGGGACAGAACACCGGGGAGCTGTTTTTT. Protein: CASTPGQNTGELFF.